This T cell receptor (beta chain) was sequenced during a study of blood T cell repertoires in COVID-19. Libraries were prepared by immunoSEQ multiplex PCR; TCRdb keeps only in-frame clonotypes and omits some of them. Found here are some 100,000 clones, just over 85% of them singletons; the top ten hold 5%. V lost 5 bases and J lost 0; bases outside the gene matches: 3. The CDR3 spans 15 residues. CDR1 and CDR2 (germline): SGHNT, YENEEA. The chain uses TRBV11-3 and TRBJ2-2; 7 nucleotides agree with TRBD2. Source material: peripheral blood. The TCR comes from a human donor in a cohort sampled during active COVID-19. The DNA for the CDR3 is TGTGCCAGCAGCGGGGGAGGGGCGAACACCGGGGAGCTGTTTTTT. This gives the protein CASSGGGANTGELFF.